The source of this T cell receptor beta chain is a study of blood T cell repertoires in COVID-19. Study background: Sites in the United States, Italy and Spain provided acute and convalescent COVID-19 samples. Nucleic acid was either cDNA or gDNA, and it came from T cells, B-cell-depleted T cells, or PBMCs.

Original analysis: Estimates of nucleated cell counts were drawn from the amplification of reference gene primers. Here immunoSEQ multiplex PCR was the method, and the copy in TCRdb shows in-frame clones only, minus some. V, J and clone size were drawn from that table, and D and trimming were deduced from the DNA. The table lists some 130,000 clones, about four fifths of them singletons. CDR3 length equals 14 residues. Germline values: CDR1 MNHEY, CDR2 SVGEGT. J gave up 10 bases and V 0 bases, and 5 bases lay outside the gene matches. Specimen: peripheral blood. V gene TRBV6-2 or TRBV6-3 combines with J gene TRBJ2-1, with 8 bases aligning to TRBD2. This sequence originates from a woman aged 55 to 70 with active or convalescent COVID-19. Here the CDR3 reads CASSYSAGEIEQFF. In DNA, the CDR3 is TGTGCCAGCAGTTACTCAGCGGGGGAGATCGAGCAGTTCTTC.